These 2 T cell receptor beta chains came from one sample sequenced in a study of technical replicates of blood from a few donors (dated by TCRdb to about 2017). Receptor libraries were prepared by the immunoSEQ multiplex PCR assay. The source is immuneACCESS, and TCRdb retained only in-frame sequences with V and J called. Part of the clones is not carried over; for the studies checked, unresolved V genes explain less than half of this, and the remainder is unexplained. In this sample the table shows 12,000 or so clones, 90% to 95% of which occur a single time. The leading ten clones occupy around 7.6% of the sample. The sample was PBMCs. These receptors were obtained from a human donor in good health.

The rearrangement uses TRBV30 and TRBJ1-4, with a possible D match to TRBD1 (5 bases). Per the germline V gene, CDR1 is GTSNPN and CDR2 is SVGIG (reference sequence). With 0 bases removed from V and 8 bases from J, the gap between germline ends came to 13 bases. The CDR3 spans 14 residues. This chain's CDR3 is CAWSVLGLGEKLFF. For the CDR3, the DNA is TGTGCCTGGAGTGTTTTGGGGCTTGGGGAAAAACTGTTTTTT.

CDR3 sequence (DNA): TGTGCCAGCAGCTTAGCGGGAGGGCGCTCCTACGAGCAGTACTTC. Its protein product is CASSLAGGRSYEQYF. This chain joins TRBV5-4 and TRBJ2-7; 10 bases fit TRBD2. The V gene's germline CDR1 is SGHNT and CDR2 YYREEE (reference sequence). There are 15 residues in the CDR3. After removal of 2 bases from V and 0 bases from J, the junction contained 2 bases not matched to a gene.